This T cell receptor (beta chain) is drawn from a study of shared clonotypes between healthy human individuals (dated by TCRdb to about 2020). About the study as a whole: The cohort comprised a couple of women and three men aged 18 to 49 years. Blood TCR repertoires of about 5 healthy adults were deeply sequenced to estimate repertoire size and the extent of clonotype sharing between individuals. Different laboratories and diverse techniques were used to prepare libraries and sequence TCR repertoires, to increase sequencing depth and limit assay-specific biases. Per donor, leukapheresis produced somewhere between about 0.94 and 9 billion PBMCs.

V trim: 5 bases; J trim: 0 bases; unmatched bases: 6. The CDR3 sequence holds 15 residues, the cysteine and phenylalanine included. CDR3 DNA only is kept here, 45 bases in frame from base 1. From a lookup of the germline V gene, CDR1 and CDR2 are SGHVS and FQNEAQ. Using the deep immunoSEQ assay, multiplex PCR amplified TCR CDR3 regions from genomic DNA. For each cell subset, the extracted genomic DNA was distributed evenly across all wells of several immunoSEQ 96-well plates, and each plate served as one replicate. For unsorted PBMC, each replicate PCR was loaded with 300 ng genomic DNA, equivalent to about 33,000 T cell genomes. Unsorted PBMC genomic DNA was sequenced across ten immunoSEQ deep assay plates. Purified libraries were quantified with a Qubit 3.0 fluorometer, sized on a Bioanalyzer 2100, and re-quantified with the KAPA Library Quantification kit. Every immunoSEQ 96-well plate was sequenced on a separate single-read 150-cycle Illumina NextSeq 550 flow cell. From the authors' description of their analysis: Because only junctional sequences without quality scores were contained in the immunoSEQ output, filtering matching that applied to full-length reads could not be performed. Sequences were annotated with PyIR, a Python wrapper for IgBLAST v1.9, using IMGT germline references to assign V/J genes and CDR3. Any read was removed if the V/J assignment was weak (E-value above 1e-6), the CDR3 was missing, or the read contained stop codons, out-of-frame junctions, or ambiguous translated residues. A V3J clonotype was defined by an identical inferred V gene, J gene, and CDR3 amino acid sequence. Percentage overlap between repertoires was computed as shared unique clonotypes divided by the size of the smaller repertoire. RTK rarefaction, the Chao1 estimator, and Recon v2.1 estimates of unobserved clonotypes were used to assess repertoire richness. This is the immuneACCESS table as TCRdb keeps it, with only in-frame sequences that have V and J called. A part of the clones is gone; compared with another copy, unresolved V genes explain less than half, and the rest is unexplained. D and trimming were read from the DNA, whereas the V and J calls and clone size are those reported in that table. The sample includes about 560,000 clones, with around three quarters observed a single time. The ten biggest clones cover approximately 12% of the sample.

The donors were healthy, HIV-negative adults who had no recently reported acute infections or vaccinations. All donors were Caucasian adults living in Nashville, Tennessee, USA. For unsorted samples, approximately 89 million PBMCs were counted, and genomic DNA was extracted using the QIAamp DNA Blood Mini kit. Blood was obtained by leukapheresis, after which PBMCs were separated by Ficoll-Histopaque density gradient centrifugation and cryopreserved in liquid nitrogen vapor phase. Paper-wide results and their limitations: Sampling was limited to blood, and TCR repertoires in tissue likely differ from TCR repertoires in blood. Pairwise subsampling indicated that sequencing depth was expected to affect the degree of clonotype sharing among donors. Because the study included only a small number of donors, the genetic and exposure-history diversity represented was limited.

As regards this clone: Its recognized antigen is unknown. Qualities for individual bases were not recorded, and no much larger clone is one base off.

This TCR was recovered from a woman between 35 and 50 years old in good health. Some clones in this sample may be carry-over from other donors' samples. Here the chain combines TRBV7-8 and TRBJ2-7; 8 bases in the junction line up with TRBD2. What was sequenced was PBMCs. The sequenced DNA is TGTGCCAGCAGCCCGACTAGCGCCTACTCCTACGAGCAGTACTTC. This is translated as CASSPTSAYSYEQYF.